This is a list of T cell receptor beta chains from one sample in a study of blood T cell repertoires in COVID-19. Assay: immunoSEQ multiplex PCR; the TCRdb copy retains only in-frame clones and omits some. The sample contains roughly 37,000 clones, roughly 78% of which appear only once. Sample: peripheral blood. These receptors came from a man in his sixties with acute or convalescent COVID-19. CDR3s include the opening cysteine and the closing phenylalanine or tryptophan. D genes are given only for firm matches. Clone size is given for some rows only: seen once, a few or many times, or a class if the clone is expanded.

>TRBV3-1/TRBV3-2|NA|TRBJ2-1|NA
TGTGCCAGCAGTCTCGCAACGCCAAGGGGGAATGAGCAGTTCTTC
CASSLATPRGNEQFF
>TRBV7-9|NA|TRBJ2-7|few
TGTGCCAGCAGCCCCCTGGGGCGGGGTACCTACGAGCAGTACTTC
CASSPLGRGTYEQYF
>TRBV7-2|TRBD2|TRBJ2-1|NA
TGTGCCAGCAGCTTAGTGCTTCGCGGGAGGGGCTCCTACAATGAGCAGTTCTTC
CASSLVLRGRGSYNEQFF
>TRBV5-6|TRBD2|TRBJ2-1|NA
TGTGCCAGCAGCTCACTAGCGGGAGTACGCTACAATGAGCAGTTCTTC
CASSSLAGVRYNEQFF
>TRBV5-1|TRBD1|TRBJ2-7|NA
TGCGCCAGCAGAGCGCAGGGGGCCCACGAGCAGTACTTC
CASRAQGAHEQYF
>TRBV28|TRBD2|TRBJ2-3|NA
TGTGCCAGCAGGGTAGCGGGAGGGCGTGGGAGCACAGATACGCAGTATTTT
CASRVAGGRGSTDTQYF
>TRBV7-9|NA|TRBJ2-1|NA
TGTGCCAGCAGCGGCAGCGGCGGGTTTAGCAATGAGCAGTTCTTC
CASSGSGGFSNEQFF
>TRBV11-3|TRBD1|TRBJ2-1|NA
TGTGCCAGCAGCTCCCGGGACAGGGGTCTCAATGAGCAGTTCTTC
CASSSRDRGLNEQFF
>TRBV19|TRBD2|TRBJ2-1|NA
TGTGCCAGTAGTATAGGGCGGGAGGGCCTAGACCACTACAATGAGCAGTTCTTC
CASSIGREGLDHYNEQFF
>TRBV6-2/TRBV6-3|NA|TRBJ1-5|NA
TGTGCCAGCAGTTACTACACAAAGAGCAATCAGCCCCAGCATTTT
CASSYYTKSNQPQHF
>TRBV3-1/TRBV3-2|NA|TRBJ2-5|NA
TGTGCCAGCACGCCCAGGTCCTACCAAGAGACCCAGTACTTC
CASTPRSYQETQYF
>TRBV11-2|NA|TRBJ2-3|NA
TGTGCCAGCAGCTACTCCGGAGATACGCAGTATTTT
CASSYSGDTQYF
>TRBV5-4|TRBD2|TRBJ2-1|few
TGTGCCAGCAGCCCGGGACTAGCGGGAGGGTCTGAGCAGTTCTTC
CASSPGLAGGSEQFF
>TRBV10-3|NA|TRBJ2-5|NA
TGTGCCATCGGAGCATCCACGGAGACCCAGTACTTC
CAIGASTETQYF
>TRBV7-2|TRBD2|TRBJ2-5|few
TGTGCCGGGGGGGGAGAGACCCAGTACTTC
CAGGGETQYF
>TRBV5-1|NA|TRBJ1-1|NA
TGCGCCAGCAGCTTGGAAGGAGGCACTGAAGCTTTCTTT
CASSLEGGTEAFF
>TRBV4-2|TRBD2|TRBJ2-2|NA
TGTGCCAGCAGCCAAGATGGCGGGCGGGGGGGAACCGGGGAGCTGTTTTTT
CASSQDGGRGGTGELFF
>TRBV7-2|NA|TRBJ2-1|NA
TGTGCCAGCAGCTTTAGGGGGATTGGCTACAATGAGCAGTTCTTC
CASSFRGIGYNEQFF
>TRBV7-9|NA|TRBJ1-4|NA
TGTGCCAGCAGCTTATCGCAGGGAGGTGAAAAACTGTTTTTT
CASSLSQGGEKLFF
>TRBV7-9|NA|TRBJ2-7|NA
TGTGCCAGCAGTCTGAGGACAGAACTCTCCTACGAGCAGTACTTC
CASSLRTELSYEQYF